Reported below is one TCR beta chain. Its antigen is as yet unknown. Its ends do not fully match the called genes, so a read error is possible. Single cDNA molecules in the library carried unique molecular identifiers attached during preparation. TCRdb analysed the RACE reads with MiXCR anew, one entry per CDR3 protein. Here the sample spans 70,000 to 95,000 distinct CDR3 sequences, about 6.6% being singletons. The sample belongs to a study of human T cells and chemical hapten exposure. Per the germline V gene, CDR1 is SNHLY and CDR2 is FYNNEI. The CDR3 totals 13 residues. Study observations and caveats: Compared to controls, expanded TCRs made significantly more large clusters of similar CDR3s.

Time point reported: patch test 2, 6 weeks after DPC sensitization. Treatment specified: therapeutic diphenylcyclopropenone sensitization with weekly scalp DPC. Donors, patients with alopecia ranging from 18 to 70 years old and judged suitable for DPC, provided samples. The sample here was whole blood, taken in connection with sensitization to the hapten diphenylcyclopropenone (DPC). The chain has TRBV2 and TRBJ1-1; the D gene is possibly TRBD1 (5 bases). The TCR originated in a woman aged 25-40 years with alopecia areata. Some clones in this sample may be carry-over from other donors' samples. CDR3 in amino acids: CACSPQGGGEAFF. CDR3 sequence (DNA): TGTGCCTGCAGCCCCCAGGGTGGAGGTGAAGCTTTCTTT.